The 21 T cell receptor beta chains reported below all come from one sample, sequenced in a study of blood T cell repertoires in COVID-19. Sequencing used immunoSEQ multiplex PCR; TCRdb keeps in-frame clones, though not all of them. This table has tens of thousands of clones, about nine tenths appearing once. Sequences were obtained from peripheral blood. All receptors derive from a man of 80 years or more in a cohort sampled during active COVID-19.

V usage is TRBV18 and J usage is TRBJ1-3; 9 nucleotides align to TRBD1. The CDR3 sequence is 16 residues long. Germline values: CDR1 KGHSH, CDR2 LQKENI. With 2 bases clipped from V and 4 bases from J, the junction kept 6 bases outside the gene matches. CDR3 in amino acids: CASSPTGQGKGNTIYF. CDR3 DNA sequence: TGTGCCAGCTCACCAACGGGACAGGGCAAGGGAAACACCATATATTTT.

This clone was observed a single time. The rearrangement joins TRBV5-1 to TRBJ1-2; 9 bases fit TRBD1. After removal of 5 bases from V and 2 bases from J, the junction contained 13 bases not matched to a gene. CDR1 and CDR2 from the germline V gene are SGHRS and YFSETQ. This CDR3 contains 17 residues. Here the CDR3 DNA reads TGCGCCAGCAGTTCCTCGTTGGGACAGGGAGAAAACTATGGCTACACCTTC. It codes for CASSSSLGQGENYGYTF.

This chain joins TRBV18 and TRBJ1-5; D is unclear. CDR1 is KGHSH and CDR2 is LQKENI in the germline V gene. V lost 5 bases to trimming and J lost 0 bases, with 14 bases between them. The CDR3 contains 16 residues. Here the CDR3 DNA reads TGTGCCAGCTCAGTTAGTGGGCCGTATAGCAATCAGCCCCAGCATTTT. Translating gives CASSVSGPYSNQPQHF.

The chain joins TRBV5-1 to TRBJ2-5; tentative D call: TRBD1 (5 bases). The CDR3 loop spans 15 amino acids. The V end was cut by 3 bases, the J end by 1 base, with 13 bases between. Germline V gene sequence: CDR1 SGHRS, CDR2 YFSETQ. The CDR3 DNA sequence: TGCGCCAGCAGCTCGGCAGGGTGGGGCCAAGAGACCCAGTACTTC. Its translation: CASSSAGWGQETQYF. The full variable domain, with the rest looked up from reference TRBV5-1 and TRBJ2-5, is KAGVTQTPRYLIKTRGQQVTLSCSPISGHRSVSWYQQTPGQGLQFLFEYFSETQRNKGNFPGRFSGRQFSNSRSEMNVSTLELGDSALYLCASSSAGWGQETQYFGPGTRLLVL.

The chain recombines TRBV6-5 with TRBJ2-5; a weak D match, TRBD2 (5 bases). Germline V lookup: CDR1 MNHEY, CDR2 SVGAGI. The CDR3 loop spans 16 amino acids. The V gene lost 2 bases and the J gene lost 1 base, with 14 bases spanning the gap. DNA for the CDR3: TGTGCCAGCAGTTACACAGTGGGGAGAGCCCAAGAGACCCAGTACTTC. Translating it yields CASSYTVGRAQETQYF.

The chain has TRBV11-2 and TRBJ2-7, with D tentatively TRBD2 (5 bases). The CDR3 extends over 13 amino acids. Looked up from germline, CDR1 is SGHAT and CDR2 is FQNNGV. V was cut by 3 bases and J by 3 bases, with 9 bases left in between. This chain's CDR3 is CASSFGIYYEQYV. CDR3 bases: TGTGCCAGCAGCTTCGGGATCTACTACGAGCAGTACGTC.

The chain recombines TRBV27 with TRBJ1-1, with TRBD1 matching 7 bases. The CDR3 is made up of 13 amino acids. V was pared by 4 bases and J by 9 bases, with 8 bases of the junction left unmatched. In germline, CDR1 is MNHEY, CDR2 SMNVEV (reference sequence). DNA of the CDR3: TGTGCCAGCAGTTCAGCCGCGGACAGGAAAGCTTTCTTT. This translates into CASSSAADRKAFF.

This clone was seen just once. This chain joins TRBV10-3 and TRBJ2-5; tentatively, D is TRBD1 (6 bases). Germline-derived CDR1 and CDR2 are ENHRY and SYGVKD. This CDR3 spans 13 amino acids. V was shortened by 2 bases and J by 2 bases, with 6 bases between the two germline ends. CDR3 loop: CAISEQGQETQYF. The CDR3 DNA reads as TGTGCCATCAGTGAGCAGGGGCAAGAGACCCAGTACTTC.

The rearrangement uses TRBV14 and TRBJ2-7; TRBD1 is a possible D gene (5 bases). The V gene lost 5 bases and the J gene lost 3 bases, with 8 bases spanning the gap. CDR3 size: 12 residues. Germline V gene lookup returns CDR1 SGHDN and CDR2 FVKESK. CDR3 nucleotide sequence: TGTGCCAGCAGCGCCAGGGTCTACGAGCAGTACTTC. It specifies CASSARVYEQYF.

This chain uses TRBV25-1 with TRBJ1-1; TRBD1 might be the D (5 bases). This CDR3 is 13 amino acids long. Germline-derived CDR1 and CDR2 are MGHDK and SYGVNS. Trimming removed 2 bases from V and 1 base from J, with 5 bases in between. The CDR3 reads CASSEQGNTEAFF. The CDR3 DNA is TGTGCCAGCAGTGAACAGGGGAACACTGAAGCTTTCTTT. The entire variable domain, with the rest obtained from reference TRBV25-1 and TRBJ1-1, is as follows: EADIYQTPRYLVIGTGKKITLECSQTMGHDKMYWYQQDPGMELHLIHYSYGVNSTEKGDLSSESTVSRIRTEHFPLTLESARPSHTSQYLCASSEQGNTEAFFGQGTRLTVV.

The rearrangement links TRBV10-3 to TRBJ1-2, with 7 positions matching TRBD1. The CDR3 extends over 14 amino acids. Germline V gene lookup returns CDR1 ENHRY and CDR2 SYGVKD. Losses at the gene ends were 0 bases for V and 8 bases for J; bases not matched to a gene: 6. The CDR3 DNA is TGTGCCATCAGTGAGTCTCGACAGGGCCGAGGCTACACCTTC. It encodes CAISESRQGRGYTF.

The chain links TRBV4-2 to TRBJ1-4; TRBD1 is a possible D gene (6 bases). CDR3 length: 16 amino acids. Trimming shortened V by 2 bases and J by 5 bases, and 15 bases separated the two germline ends. Germline CDR1 LGHNA, CDR2 YNFKEQ. The CDR3: CASSQRQDPGNEKLFF. The DNA of the CDR3 is TGTGCCAGCAGCCAACGACAGGACCCAGGCAATGAAAAACTGTTTTTT.

The chain joins TRBV7-9 to TRBJ2-1, with 8 nucleotides matching TRBD1. With V trimmed by 1 base and J by 7 bases, 6 bases remained unmatched. CDR1 and CDR2 (germline): SEHNR, FQNEAQ (reference sequence). CDR3 size: 15 residues. CDR3 sequence reads: CASSLVQGAGNEQFF. CDR3 nucleotides: TGTGCCAGCAGCTTAGTTCAGGGGGCAGGAAATGAGCAGTTCTTC.

V usage is TRBV2 and J usage is TRBJ1-2, with 9 bases identical to TRBD1. Germline CDR1 is SNHLY and CDR2 is FYNNEI. V lost 5 bases, J lost 0 bases, and 1 base stayed unmatched. The CDR3 is 14 residues long. In DNA, the CDR3 is TGTGCCAGCAGTCGGACAGGGGCTAACTATGGCTACACCTTC. Amino acids: CASSRTGANYGYTF.

In its sample, this clone was seen once. This sequence joins TRBV9 and TRBJ1-3; D is uncertain. Trimming took off 2 bases at V and 4 bases at J, with 10 bases between the two ends. The V gene's germline CDR1 is SGDLS and CDR2 YYNGEE. This CDR3 spans 14 amino acids. The CDR3 loop is CASSVTNLGNTIYF. CDR3 nucleotides: TGTGCCAGCAGCGTGACAAATTTAGGAAACACCATATATTTT. Full variable domain (remainder filled in from reference TRBV9 and TRBJ1-3): DSGVTQTPKHLITATGQRVTLRCSPRSGDLSVYWYQQSLDQGLQFLIQYYNGEERAKGNILERFSAQQFPDLHSELNLSSLELGDSALYFCASSVTNLGNTIYFGEGSWLTVV.

This chain joins TRBV7-2 and TRBJ2-5, with D maybe TRBD1 (6 bases). The CDR3 extends over 17 amino acids. Germline V gives CDR1 SGHTA, CDR2 FQGNSA. Trimming removed 4 bases from V and 4 bases from J, with 22 bases in between. The CDR3 sequence: CASSSSFGRGLVETQYF. The CDR3 DNA is TGTGCCAGCAGCTCTAGTTTCGGCAGGGGTTTAGTAGAGACCCAGTACTTC.

This chain uses TRBV4-1 with TRBJ2-4; the match to TRBD1 covers 7 bases. The junction had 7 bases not matched to a gene; V was cut back by 4 bases and J by 4 bases. In germline, CDR1 is MGHRA, CDR2 YSYEKL. The CDR3 is 15 amino acids. CDR3 residues: CASSPLDRAKNIQYF. For the CDR3, the DNA is TGCGCCAGCAGCCCCTTAGACAGGGCTAAAAACATTCAGTACTTC.

The CDR3 nucleotides are TGTGCCAGCAGTTACCGGGGACAGGGAGGTTTCGGGGAGCTGTTTTTT. Encoded protein: CASSYRGQGGFGELFF. This chain connects TRBV6-5 to TRBJ2-2; TRBD1 matches at 9 bases. Germline CDR1 is MNHEY and CDR2 is SVGAGI. V dropped 2 bases and J dropped 7; count of bases not matched to a gene: 8. This CDR3 region has 16 residues.

V is TRBV28 and J is TRBJ1-6, with D perhaps matching TRBD1 (5 bases). Germline CDR1 reads MDHEN; CDR2 reads SYDVKM. The CDR3 spans 15 residues. Trimming stripped 4 bases from V and 0 bases from J, with 7 bases between. CDR3 nucleotides: TGTGCCAGCAGTTGGAGGGGCTCCTATAATTCACCCCTCCACTTT. Amino acid sequence: CASSWRGSYNSPLHF.

The rearrangement joins TRBV7-2 to TRBJ2-3, with D perhaps TRBD2 (6 bases). CDR1 is SGHTA, CDR2 FQGNSA, per germline. V was pared by 5 bases and J by 0 bases, with 9 bases between. The CDR3 is 14 amino acids. CDR3 DNA: TGTGCCAGCAGCGGGGAGGCTAGCACAGATACGCAGTATTTT. Amino acid sequence: CASSGEASTDTQYF.

The chain is built from TRBV2 and TRBJ2-5; 8 nucleotides match TRBD1. J lost 4 bases, V lost 6 bases, and 4 bases had no gene match. The V gene's germline CDR1 is SNHLY and CDR2 FYNNEI. There are 13 residues in the CDR3. The CDR3 reads CASSTGGGETQYF. The DNA for the CDR3 is TGTGCCAGCAGCACAGGGGGTGGAGAGACCCAGTACTTC.